This TCR beta chain emerged from a study of cytomegalovirus exposure and HLA in healthy donors. With 60 Vbeta and 13 Jbeta primers, the PCR was carried out. Method: immunoSEQ multiplex PCR; TCRdb's copy keeps in-frame clones and lacks some. Here the sample spans about 94,000 clones, 60% to 80% being singletons. The table lists this clone with a few counts. CDR3 length: 15 amino acids. Germline loops: CDR1 LGHNA, CDR2 YSLEER. Trimming shortened V by 0 bases and J by 2 bases, and 10 bases separated the two germline ends. The chain has TRBV4-3 and TRBJ1-2, with TRBD1 as a possible D gene (6 bases). Material: PBMCs. The sequence was obtained from a middle-aged woman in good health and CMV-seronegative. The CDR3 loop is CASSQDGGGNYGYTF. Here the CDR3 DNA reads TGCGCCAGCAGCCAAGATGGGGGCGGAAACTATGGCTACACCTTC.